The T cell receptor beta chain under discussion was sequenced for a study of cytomegalovirus exposure and HLA in healthy donors. Overall study context: The same platform used for the 600 to 750 first-cohort repertoires was also used for the 95 to 150 validation repertoires, as a later analysis reported.

As regards this clone: Its cognate antigen is unknown.

Donors were drawn from the 120-subject validation cohort, separate from the roughly 670-subject first cohort. This table comes from immunoSEQ multiplex PCR, and its TCRdb copy is limited to in-frame clones, with some not included. Among 150,000 or so clones listed, 84% were seen once. Study-level points and caveats: As confirmed in vitro, three CMV-associated chains were specific for CMV antigens. A classifier reportedly called cytomegalovirus status with high sensitivity and specificity.

Sample: PBMCs. This TCR was recovered from a young man in good health and CMV-seropositive.

The chain's CDR3 is CASSLGGSYNEQFF. CDR3 coding DNA: TGTGCCAGTAGTTTGGGGGGTTCCTACAATGAGCAGTTCTTC. This chain uses TRBV19 with TRBJ2-1, with D perhaps TRBD2 (6 bases). Germline assignment: CDR1 LNHDA and CDR2 SQIVND (reference sequence). The CDR3 runs 14 residues. V was cut by 5 bases and J by 1 base, with 9 bases left in between.